This T cell receptor beta chain stems from a study of T cell responses to AZD1222 COVID-19 vaccine. General study findings and limits: Spike-wide coverage was observed for vaccine-associated CD4 TCRs, with dominant responses at 160-218 and 743-854.

Notes on this clone: Its antigen is not identified.

Trimming cost V 5 bases and J 9 bases, with 11 bases left between them. Germline lookup yields CDR1 SEHNR and CDR2 FQNEAQ (reference sequence). This CDR3 has 11 amino acids. Here immunoSEQ multiplex PCR was the method, and the copy in TCRdb shows in-frame clones only, minus some. The sample gives fewer than 100,000 clones, around 90% of which show up once; 11% is in the top ten. Sample: peripheral blood, taken 28 days after the second AZD1222 dose. V gene TRBV7-9 combines with J gene TRBJ2-7; D could derive from TRBD1 or TRBD2 (5 bases each). The origin of this receptor is an adult who received the AZD1222 COVID-19 vaccine. The CDR3 DNA reads as TGTGCCAGCAGCGAGGGGACGGTGCAGTACTTC. This encodes CASSEGTVQYF.